This entry describes one TCR beta chain. Its specific antigen is unknown. Base qualities are not recorded, but no much larger clone differs from it by a single base. These data are taken from a study of blood T cell repertoires in COVID-19 (dated by TCRdb to about 2020). Describing the broader study: Collaborator samples came from the United States, Italy and Spain and covered acute and convalescent phases of COVID-19. A freely available public database, intended as a resource for researchers studying the immune response to SARS-CoV-2, is where the repertoires were released. Samples came from the ongoing ImmuneRACE study (first 160 participants) plus 1,254 subjects from 6 global collaborators. The material from the prospective study consisted of cDNA or gDNA derived from T cells, B-cell-depleted T cells, or PBMCs. Where available, HLA class I and class II types were obtained from metadata supplied by the sample provider rather than from assay-based typing. Sample metadata almost always included a de-identified subject ID, COVID-19 status, age in years and sex. Subjects who had been exposed to COVID-19, were actively infected with it, or had recovered from it provided the deeply sampled blood TCRbeta repertoires that made up the dataset. The study at large found these results: The amount of clinical and demographic metadata varied by source and participant and was provided uncurated.

The collaborating institutions used their own protocols to collect whole blood in K2EDTA tubes. For TCRbeta analysis, collaborators shipped samples in one of three forms: frozen whole blood, isolated PBMCs, or DNA extracted from either of those sample types. TCRbeta CDR3 regions were amplified from genomic DNA by means of the immunoSEQ Assay, a bias-controlled multiplex PCR. For the original study's pipeline: Within the assay, amplification of reference gene primers was used to estimate how many nucleated cells each sample contained. Sequence reads were collapsed and filtered to measure the absolute abundance of every unique TCRbeta CDR3 rearrangement. For each sample, productive Simpson clonality was calculated as the square root of Simpson's diversity index over productive rearrangements. TCRdb re-hosts the immuneACCESS table, in-frame sequences only. Its copies lack some clones; in the studies checked, an unresolved V gene accounts for under half of them, and the cause for the rest is not known. That table supplies the V and J calls and clone size; D and trimming were determined from the DNA. The sample contains over 200,000 clones, approximately 91% of them found a single time. Approximately 0.7% of the sample is held by the ten biggest clonotypes.

As encoded in the germline V gene, CDR1 is LGHNA while CDR2 is YSLEER. Its CDR3 holds 15 amino acids, cysteine through phenylalanine. Kept here is only the CDR3 DNA, which spans 45 bases and is read in frame from base 1. V is cut by 0 bases and J by 5 bases, and the space between the germline ends is 14 bases. The clonotype was recovered from a human donor in a cohort sampled during active COVID-19. The source material was peripheral blood. The V and J genes are TRBV4-3 and TRBJ2-7, with the identity of the D gene unclear. The DNA reads TGCGCCAGCAGCCAAGATTGGCTAGATCTTAACGAGCAGTACTTC. Its amino acids are CASSQDWLDLNEQYF.